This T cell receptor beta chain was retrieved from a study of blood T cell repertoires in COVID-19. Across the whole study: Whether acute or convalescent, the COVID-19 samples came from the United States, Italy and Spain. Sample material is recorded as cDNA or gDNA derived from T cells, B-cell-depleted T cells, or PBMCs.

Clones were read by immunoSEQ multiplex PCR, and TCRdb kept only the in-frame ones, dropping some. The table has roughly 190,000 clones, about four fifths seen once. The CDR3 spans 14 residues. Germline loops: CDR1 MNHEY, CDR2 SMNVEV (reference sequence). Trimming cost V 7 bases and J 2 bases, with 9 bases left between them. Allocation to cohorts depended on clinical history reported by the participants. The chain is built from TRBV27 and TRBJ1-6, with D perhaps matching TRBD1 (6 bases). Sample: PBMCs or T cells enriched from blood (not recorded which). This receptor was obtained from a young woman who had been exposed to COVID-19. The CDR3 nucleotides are TGTGCCAGCAAAGCAGGGGCCTATAATTCACCCCTCCACTTT. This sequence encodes CASKAGAYNSPLHF.